Each of the 10 T cell receptor beta chains below was sequenced from the same sample in a study of metastatic and nonmetastatic thyroid tumors. TCRdb redid the clone calls on the PCR reads using MiXCR. This table has tens of thousands of clones, about a sixth appearing once. All patients were untreated before thyroid surgery. The sample was blood. The receptors stem from a female donor with papillary thyroid cancer or a benign thyroid nodule (not recorded which). Some clones in this sample may be carry-over from other donors' samples.

The chain uses TRBV6-1 and TRBJ2-3, with D hard to call. Germline V gene sequence: CDR1 MNHNS, CDR2 SASEGT. This CDR3 contains 14 residues. The germline V and J ends were trimmed by 8 bases and 2 bases, with 14 bases remaining between them. The CDR3 DNA sequence: TGTGCCAGCGAGGCCTCTTCACACACAGATACGCAGTATTTT. Translation gives CASEASSHTDTQYF.

By sample fraction, this clone is medium-sized. V gene TRBV6-1 combines with J gene TRBJ1-4, with D hard to call. The CDR3 runs to 15 residues. V shed 4 bases and J shed 7 bases, with 16 bases lying between them. Looked up from germline, CDR1 is MNHNS and CDR2 is SASEGT. The CDR3 region is CASSGSVGEGEKLFF. CDR3 coding DNA: TGTGCCAGCAGTGGAAGCGTTGGGGAGGGTGAAAAACTGTTTTTT.

By proportion, this clone is medium-sized. V and J are TRBV27 and TRBJ2-7, with 14 positions matching TRBD2. The germline gives CDR1 MNHEY, CDR2 SMNVEV (reference sequence). The CDR3 spans 17 residues. Germline trimming cut 1 base from V and 5 bases from J; bases unmatched to any gene: 7. The CDR3 DNA reads as TGTGCCAGCAGTTTATTGGTTAGGGGACTAGCGGGAGACGAGCAGTACTTC. It translates to CASSLLVRGLAGDEQYF.

In this sample, this clone turned up many times. The chain recombines TRBV5-1 with TRBJ2-6; 10 positions match TRBD1. Unmatched junction bases numbered 11, after V lost 0 bases and J lost 5 bases. CDR3 size: 19 residues. Germline CDR1 is SGHRS and CDR2 is YFSETQ. CDR3 in amino acids: CASSLASGQGKRRANVLTF. CDR3 DNA sequence: TGCGCCAGCAGCTTGGCCTCGGGACAGGGGAAAAGGAGGGCCAACGTCCTGACTTTC.

This clone is labeled medium-sized. V usage is TRBV6-1 and J usage is TRBJ1-2, with 8 bases that match TRBD1. This CDR3 has 15 amino acids. Germline V CDR1 and CDR2: MNHNS, SASEGT. V shed 6 bases, J shed 2 bases, and the junction held 8 bases outside the gene matches. The chain's CDR3 is CASRRGTGENYGYTF. The CDR3 DNA sequence: TGTGCCAGCAGAAGAGGGACAGGAGAAAACTATGGCTACACCTTC.

The chain couples TRBV6-2 or TRBV6-3 to TRBJ1-1; maybe TRBD1 (6 bases). The CDR3 runs to 16 residues. Germline V gene lookup returns CDR1 MNHEY and CDR2 SVGEGT. With 6 bases removed from V and 2 bases from J, the gap between germline ends came to 19 bases. The CDR3, as DNA: TGTGCCAGCAGGCGCCGCCCAGGGGTAGTTAACACTGAAGCTTTCTTT. This sequence encodes CASRRRPGVVNTEAFF.

The chain has TRBV10-3 and TRBJ2-1, with TRBD2 matching over 8 bases. Germline-derived CDR1 and CDR2 are ENHRY and SYGVKD. V was pared by 8 bases and J by 4 bases, with 10 bases of the junction left unmatched. CDR3 length: 15 amino acids. CDR3 amino acids: CAIAEGLVSYNEQFF. The CDR3 DNA reads TGTGCCATCGCGGAGGGACTAGTGAGTTACAATGAGCAGTTCTTC.

This clone has a count of ten or more. The chain uses TRBV7-2 and TRBJ1-2; D perhaps matches TRBD1 (6 bases). V was shortened by 1 base and J by 4 bases, with 13 bases between the two germline ends. The CDR3 totals 15 residues. Germline CDR1 SGHTA, CDR2 FQGNSA. The CDR3: CASSLGGGFIYGYTF. As DNA, the CDR3 is TGTGCCAGCAGCTTAGGGGGGGGCTTTATCTATGGCTACACCTTC.

This clone was counted at least ten times. Other DNA variants within this sample encode the same CDR3. CDR3 DNA: TGTGCCAGCAGCCTTGGCACAGATACGCAGTATTTT. Encoded protein: CASSLGTDTQYF. The chain employs TRBV3-1 and TRBJ2-3; no definite D call. CDR3 length equals 12 residues. Germline loops: CDR1 LGHDT, CDR2 YNNKEL (reference sequence). Trimming removed 4 bases from V and 1 base from J, with 3 bases in between.

This clone has at least ten counts. The chain is built from TRBV20-1 and TRBJ2-6; D tentatively reads TRBD1 or TRBD2 (5 bases each). The CDR3 totals 17 residues. V lost 6 bases to trimming and J lost 0 bases, with 18 bases between them. From germline, CDR1 is DFQATT and CDR2 SNEGSKA (reference sequence). CDR3 bases: TGCAGTGCATGGGACGGTAGCTACGTCTCTGGGGCCAACGTCCTGACTTTC. This encodes CSAWDGSYVSGANVLTF.